These 23 T cell receptor beta chains were all obtained from the same sample, sequenced in a study of blood T cell repertoires in COVID-19. Only in-frame clones appear in the TCRdb table, and some are missing; sequencing was by immunoSEQ multiplex PCR. The sample shows about 140,000 clones, about 90% of them seen only once. The sequenced sample consisted of peripheral blood. Receptors originate from a man aged 60 to 69 with active or convalescent COVID-19.

This clone appeared once. V gene TRBV30 combines with J gene TRBJ2-4, with 10 nucleotides matching TRBD2. The trim removed 1 base at V and 0 bases at J, leaving 6 bases unmatched. CDR1 is GTSNPN and CDR2 is SVGIG in the germline V gene (reference sequence). The CDR3 covers 17 residues. As DNA, the CDR3 is TGTGCCTGGAGTGCAGACCGGACTAGCGGAGCCAAAAACATTCAGTACTTC. It codes for CAWSADRTSGAKNIQYF.

The chain employs TRBV14 and TRBJ2-3, with 9 bases fitting TRBD1. The V and J ends lost 0 bases and 2 bases, in that order; junction bases with no gene match: 9. The CDR3 loop spans 18 amino acids. CDR1 is SGHDN, CDR2 FVKESK, per germline. The CDR3 loop is CASSQDRTGVVATDTQYF. In DNA, the CDR3 is TGTGCCAGCAGCCAAGATAGGACAGGGGTAGTGGCCACAGATACGCAGTATTTT. Drawing the rest from reference TRBV14 and TRBJ2-3, the complete variable domain is EAGVTQFPSHSVIEKGQTVTLRCDPISGHDNLYWYRRVMGKEIKFLLHFVKESKQDESGMPNNRFLAERTGGTYSTLKVQPAELEDSGVYFCASSQDRTGVVATDTQYFGPGTRLTVL.

This clone was seen a handful of times. This chain links TRBV4-3 with TRBJ2-7; D is uncertain. The CDR3 loop spans 14 amino acids. Germline V CDR1 and CDR2: LGHNA, YSLEER. With 2 bases removed from V and 6 bases from J, the gap between germline ends came to 14 bases. The CDR3 region has the DNA TGCGCCAGCAGCCAACAACCGTCCTATTCCGAGCAGTACTTC. Its protein product is CASSQQPSYSEQYF.

The chain recombines TRBV7-8 with TRBJ2-3; 12 positions agree with TRBD2. Per the germline V gene, CDR1 is SGHVS and CDR2 is FQNEAQ. The CDR3 is made up of 18 amino acids. Germline trimming cut 4 bases from V and 1 base from J; bases unmatched to any gene: 9. The CDR3 DNA sequence: TGTGCCAGCAGCTCGCCCATTAGACTAGCGGGAGGCACAGATACGCAGTATTTT. It specifies CASSSPIRLAGGTDTQYF.

The chain combines TRBV11-3 with TRBJ1-5; possibly TRBD1 for D (5 bases). The CDR3 loop spans 18 amino acids. Germline V gives CDR1 SGHNT, CDR2 YENEEA. V lost 0 bases to trimming and J lost 5 bases, with 20 bases between them. The CDR3 DNA reads TGTGCCAGCAGCTTAGATCGGGTCCCGCAGGGTTTACATCAGCCCCAGCATTTT. Translation: CASSLDRVPQGLHQPQHF.

The gene calls are TRBV29-1 and TRBJ1-2; possibly TRBD1 for D (5 bases). The germline V and J ends were trimmed by 4 bases and 8 bases, with 23 bases remaining between them. Germline CDR1 and CDR2: SQVTM and ANQGSEA. The CDR3 length is 15 residues. CDR3 region: CSVVGGQGVSQGYTF. CDR3 coding DNA: TGCAGCGTTGTAGGTGGTCAGGGCGTTTCACAAGGCTACACCTTC.

The chain uses TRBV6-6 and TRBJ2-7; D gene unclear. Trimming removed 6 bases from V and 1 base from J, with 10 bases in between. This CDR3 is built from 13 residues. Germline assignment: CDR1 MNHNY and CDR2 SVGAGI (reference sequence). The CDR3 sequence: CASRRWQSYEQYF. The CDR3 nucleotides read TGTGCCAGCAGGCGGTGGCAGTCCTACGAGCAGTACTTC.

The chain recombines TRBV18 with TRBJ1-3; the match to TRBD1 covers 10 bases. The germline gives CDR1 KGHSH, CDR2 LQKENI. This CDR3 has 17 amino acids. The J segment lost 5 bases and the V segment lost 0 bases, leaving 7 bases of the junction unmatched. The CDR3 region has the DNA TGTGCCAGCTCACCACCAGGCGACAGGGGGCGAAGAAACACCATATATTTT. Protein: CASSPPGDRGRRNTIYF.

V and J are TRBV6-5 and TRBJ2-1, with D possibly matching TRBD1 (5 bases). The ends were cut back, 7 bases at V and 3 bases at J, with 16 bases in the middle. CDR3 length: 15 residues. Germline values: CDR1 MNHEY, CDR2 SVGAGI. Here the CDR3 DNA reads TGTGCCAGCACTAAGGAGCAGGGCCTCTACAATGAGCAGTTCTTC. Translation gives CASTKEQGLYNEQFF.

The chain couples TRBV10-3 to TRBJ2-7, with 10 bases aligning to TRBD2. This CDR3 is built from 13 residues. V shed 10 bases and J 5 bases; nucleotides not matched to a gene: 8. From germline, CDR1 is ENHRY and CDR2 SYGVKD. The CDR3: CATSGRAVHEQYF. CDR3 coding DNA: TGTGCCACCAGCGGGAGGGCCGTCCACGAGCAGTACTTC.

This rearrangement joins TRBV18 to TRBJ2-3; TRBD2 aligns across 10 bases. The trim removed 6 bases at V and 0 bases at J, leaving 12 bases unmatched. From germline, CDR1 is KGHSH and CDR2 LQKENI. This CDR3 contains 18 residues. CDR3 residues: CASSNHRTSGISTDTQYF. In DNA, the CDR3 is TGTGCCAGCTCGAATCATCGTACTAGCGGGATAAGCACAGATACGCAGTATTTT.

The chain uses TRBV3-1 (or the pseudogene TRBV3-2) and TRBJ1-1; D is uncertain. Trimming took 3 bases from V and 4 from J, leaving 15 bases between them. The CDR3 runs to 15 residues. Germline CDR1 and CDR2: LGHDT and YNNKEL (reference sequence). This CDR3 is CASSHVTLRGTEAFF. The CDR3 DNA reads TGTGCCAGCAGCCACGTCACACTCCGCGGCACTGAAGCTTTCTTT.

The V and J genes are TRBV9 and TRBJ2-1, with TRBD2 matching over 11 bases. The CDR3 loop spans 18 amino acids. Trimming removed 0 bases from V and 9 bases from J; junction bases left unmatched: 14. Looked up from germline, CDR1 is SGDLS and CDR2 is YYNGEE. The CDR3: CASSVGPGSGLAEGEQFF. The CDR3 DNA is TGTGCCAGCAGCGTAGGGCCGGGGTCGGGACTAGCGGAGGGTGAGCAGTTCTTC.

The CDR3 DNA follows: TGTGCCAGTAGTAGGACTAGCGGGATAGAGACCCAGTACTTC. The encoded protein is CASSRTSGIETQYF. This sequence joins TRBV19 and TRBJ2-5, with 12 bases identical to TRBD2. CDR1 and CDR2 (germline): LNHDA, SQIVND (reference sequence). This CDR3 has 14 residues. Trimming cost V 4 bases and J 4 bases; bases outside gene matches: 1.

This chain joins TRBV18 and TRBJ1-5, with 7 nucleotides matching TRBD1. Germline lookup yields CDR1 KGHSH and CDR2 LQKENI. J was trimmed by 5 bases and V by 3 bases; bases with no gene match: 10. The CDR3 runs 16 residues. The CDR3 loop reads CASSPMAGGGYQPQHF. DNA for the CDR3: TGTGCCAGCTCACCGATGGCAGGGGGTGGATATCAGCCCCAGCATTTT.

The chain combines TRBV5-1 with TRBJ2-1; D is perhaps TRBD2 (6 bases). CDR1 and CDR2 (germline): SGHRS, YFSETQ. The CDR3 spans 14 residues. Trimming cost V 4 bases and J 2 bases, with 10 bases left between them. CDR3 nucleotides: TGCGCCAGCAGCCGGCGGGGAGCCTACAATGAGCAGTTCTTC. Translation: CASSRRGAYNEQFF.

V usage is TRBV4-2 and J usage is TRBJ2-7, with a possible D match to TRBD2 (6 bases). The CDR3 is made up of 13 amino acids. The V and J ends lost 3 bases and 7 bases respectively, with 13 bases between them. Germline assignment: CDR1 LGHNA and CDR2 YNFKEQ. CDR3: CASSHLGTGEQYF. The CDR3 DNA is TGTGCCAGCAGCCACTTGGGGACTGGAGAGCAGTACTTC.

The rearrangement joins TRBV5-1 to TRBJ2-3; 13 bases align to TRBD2. Germline assignment: CDR1 SGHRS and CDR2 YFSETQ. There are 16 residues in the CDR3. Trimming at V came to 5 bases and at J to 5 bases, leaving 8 bases not matched to a gene. The CDR3 sequence: CASSTTSGRRGDTQYF. In nucleotides, the CDR3 is TGCGCCAGCAGTACGACTAGCGGGAGGAGGGGAGATACGCAGTATTTT.

J is TRBJ2-7 and V is TRBV27; D is perhaps TRBD1 (5 bases). Germline V gives CDR1 MNHEY, CDR2 SMNVEV (reference sequence). V was clipped by 3 bases and J by 6 bases, with 15 bases between them. The CDR3 has 14 residues. The CDR3 loop reads CASSFAQGSLEQYF. The DNA of the CDR3 is TGTGCCAGCAGTTTTGCCCAGGGTTCTCTCGAGCAGTACTTC.

The chain recombines TRBV7-3 with TRBJ2-1, with a weak D call TRBD1 (6 bases). The CDR3 extends over 12 amino acids. Per the germline V gene, CDR1 is SGHTA and CDR2 is FQGTGA. V was shortened by 4 bases and J by 16 bases, with 17 bases between the two germline ends. DNA for the CDR3: TGTGCCAGCAGCTCCCAGGGGACACAAGCCTTCTTC. Amino acid sequence: CASSSQGTQAFF.

The chain employs TRBV27 and TRBJ2-7, with a tentative D call TRBD2 (5 bases). The CDR3 length is 15 residues. V gave up 5 bases and J gave up 0 bases, with 14 bases separating them. In germline, CDR1 is MNHEY, CDR2 SMNVEV (reference sequence). The CDR3, as DNA: TGTGCCAGCAGTCCTAGACGGGGAAGCTCCTACGAGCAGTACTTC. It specifies CASSPRRGSSYEQYF.

The chain carries TRBV5-1 and TRBJ2-3, with 9 bases identical to TRBD2. Trimming took 0 bases from V and 2 from J; bases not matched to a gene: 4. Germline lookup yields CDR1 SGHRS and CDR2 YFSETQ. The CDR3 loop spans 16 amino acids. CDR3 amino acids: CASSLVSGSVTDTQYF. For the CDR3, the DNA is TGCGCCAGCAGCTTGGTTAGCGGGAGCGTCACAGATACGCAGTATTTT.

The rearrangement links TRBV6-5 to TRBJ1-5; TRBD1 might be the D (5 bases). There are 15 residues in the CDR3. V dropped 5 bases and J dropped 0 bases, with 11 bases sitting between them. Germline CDR1 is MNHEY and CDR2 is SVGAGI. The CDR3: CASSRTRDSNQPQHF. Here the CDR3 DNA reads TGTGCCAGCAGTCGGACAAGAGATAGCAATCAGCCCCAGCATTTT.